The 26 T cell receptor beta chains in this list originate from one sample, sequenced in a study of blood T cell repertoires in COVID-19. TCRdb keeps only in-frame clones here, not all; method: immunoSEQ multiplex PCR. The sample yields 200,000 to 250,000 clones, 88% seen once. Sequenced input: peripheral blood. The receptors come from a woman aged 30 to 39 with COVID-19, enrolled during active disease.

The rearrangement joins TRBV30 to TRBJ2-2; TRBD1 matches 7 bases. Germline CDR1 is GTSNPN and CDR2 is SVGIG (reference sequence). The CDR3 covers 13 residues. The trim removed 3 bases at V and 5 bases at J, leaving 3 bases unmatched. The CDR3 DNA reads as TGTGCCTGGAGAAGGGGGCCGACCGGGGAGCTGTTTTTT. Protein: CAWRRGPTGELFF.

DNA of the CDR3: TGTGCCAGCTCACAGGGTAGGGGGATGAACACTGAAGCTTTCTTT. Amino acid sequence: CASSQGRGMNTEAFF. J is TRBJ1-1 and V is TRBV18; possibly TRBD1 for D (6 bases). Germline CDR1 is KGHSH and CDR2 is LQKENI. V was clipped by 4 bases and J by 0 bases, with 12 bases between them. This CDR3 has 15 amino acids.

The V call is TRBV7-6, the J call TRBJ2-3; no clear D. Germline loops: CDR1 SGHVS, CDR2 FNYEAQ. The V end lost 3 bases, the J end lost 0 bases, and 10 bases lay between the germline ends. CDR3 size: 15 residues. The CDR3 loop reads CASSLRGTSTDTQYF. The CDR3 DNA sequence: TGTGCCAGCAGCTTGCGAGGAACTAGCACAGATACGCAGTATTTT.

The rearrangement joins TRBV5-1 to TRBJ2-7, with 9 nucleotides matching TRBD2. The CDR3 length is 16 residues. J gave up 5 bases and V 0 bases, and 9 bases lay outside the gene matches. Germline V gene data show CDR1 as SGHRS and CDR2 as YFSETQ. The DNA for the CDR3 is TGCGCCAGCAGCTTGGGGGTGGCGGGAGGGCCGAACGAGCAGTACGTC. Residues: CASSLGVAGGPNEQYV.

The CDR3 nucleotides are TGTGCCAGCAACCCTAGCGGGGGGGTTGATGAGCAGTTCTTC. Translating gives CASNPSGGVDEQFF. This chain connects TRBV9 to TRBJ2-1; TRBD2 matches 12 bases. CDR3 length: 14 residues. V lost 6 bases and J lost 8; bases outside the gene matches: 6. Germline CDR1 reads SGDLS; CDR2 reads YYNGEE.

The chain uses TRBV19 and TRBJ1-5; D is ambiguous. The CDR3 covers 16 residues. Germline CDR1 LNHDA, CDR2 SQIVND (reference sequence). V lost 2 bases and J lost 2, with 13 bases in between. In DNA form, the CDR3 reads TGTGCCAGTAGTATAAGTTACGACGGAGGCAATCAGCCCCAGCATTTT. Protein product: CASSISYDGGNQPQHF.

The rearrangement joins TRBV6-5 to TRBJ1-2; no clear D. This CDR3 contains 14 residues. V was pared by 6 bases and J by 4 bases, with 15 bases between. Germline values: CDR1 MNHEY, CDR2 SVGAGI. The CDR3: CASRADPPLYGYTF. Here the CDR3 DNA reads TGTGCCAGCAGGGCGGATCCACCACTCTATGGCTACACCTTC.

The CDR3, as DNA: TGTGCCAGCCAGGGGCTTACGGGGGAGCTGTTTTTT. Encoded protein: CASQGLTGELFF. V and J are TRBV28 and TRBJ2-2, with D tentatively TRBD1 (6 bases). The ends were cut back, 8 bases at V and 8 bases at J, with 12 bases in the middle. Germline CDR1 and CDR2: MDHEN and SYDVKM. There are 12 residues in the CDR3.

V usage is TRBV11-2 and J usage is TRBJ2-1, with 11 bases identical to TRBD2. CDR3 size: 16 residues. Germline V gene data show CDR1 as SGHAT and CDR2 as FQNNGV. The V gene end was trimmed by 5 bases and the J gene end by 7 bases; junction bases not matched to a gene: 10. CDR3 loop: CASSRTLAGGLNEQFF. The CDR3 DNA reads as TGTGCCAGCAGCCGGACCTTAGCGGGGGGGCTTAATGAGCAGTTCTTC.

The chain uses TRBV19 and TRBJ2-1, with 7 bases aligning to TRBD2. Germline CDR1 reads LNHDA; CDR2 reads SQIVND (reference sequence). J lost 8 bases, V lost 1 base, and 5 bases had no gene match. This CDR3 spans 14 amino acids. CDR3 DNA: TGTGCCAGTAGTATAGGGGCGGGAGCACATGAGCAGTTCTTC. Translated, it gives CASSIGAGAHEQFF.

This clone was picked up a small number of times. J is TRBJ1-2 and V is TRBV4-1; TRBD1 agrees at 12 bases. CDR3 length: 18 residues. Looked up from germline, CDR1 is MGHRA and CDR2 is YSYEKL. With 1 base clipped from V and 5 bases from J, the junction kept 11 bases outside the gene matches. Here the CDR3 reads CASSQGAPGQGARYGYTF. The CDR3 DNA reads as TGCGCCAGCAGCCAAGGGGCTCCGGGACAGGGGGCTAGATATGGCTACACCTTC.

This clone was observed a single time. The chain employs TRBV7-9 and TRBJ1-2; D gene ambiguous. The CDR3 is made up of 15 amino acids. Trimming removed 1 base at V and 6 bases at J, with 15 bases between. Germline V CDR1 and CDR2: SEHNR, FQNEAQ (reference sequence). The CDR3 reads CASSLVLAGTNGYTF. CDR3 bases: TGTGCCAGCAGCTTAGTTTTAGCCGGAACCAATGGCTACACCTTC.

This chain joins TRBV24-1 and TRBJ1-1; 10 bases match TRBD1. Losses at the gene ends were 4 bases for V and 1 base for J; bases not matched to a gene: 2. Germline V gene data show CDR1 as KGHDR and CDR2 as SFDVKD. CDR3 size: 15 residues. The CDR3 region has the DNA TGTGCCACCAGTGAGGGACAGGGGAAGAACACTGAAGCTTTCTTT. Amino acids: CATSEGQGKNTEAFF.

This chain uses TRBV2 with TRBJ1-4; the D is unclear. V shed 3 bases and J shed 5 bases, with 4 bases lying between them. The CDR3 runs to 12 residues. Germline loops: CDR1 SNHLY, CDR2 FYNNEI. CDR3 sequence reads: CASSEENEKLFF. DNA for the CDR3: TGTGCCAGCAGTGAGGAGAATGAAAAACTGTTTTTT. Together with reference TRBV2 and TRBJ1-4, the CDR3 gives the full variable domain: EPEVTQTPSHQVTQMGQEVILRCVPISNHLYFYWYRQILGQKVEFLVSFYNNEISEKSEIFDDQFSVERPDGSNFTLKIRSTKLEDSAMYFCASSEENEKLFFGSGTQLSVL.

This clone was picked up one time. The chain employs TRBV19 and TRBJ2-2; 11 nucleotides match TRBD1. The CDR3 length is 16 residues. Germline V gives CDR1 LNHDA, CDR2 SQIVND (reference sequence). The junction had 7 bases not matched to a gene; V was cut back by 5 bases and J by 5 bases. The CDR3 DNA sequence: TGTGCCAGTAGTCTCGGACAGGGGGCGGGAACCGGGGAGCTGTTTTTT. Protein sequence: CASSLGQGAGTGELFF.

This clone is a singleton in its sample. The chain couples TRBV5-5 to TRBJ2-3, with 15 positions matching TRBD2. This CDR3 spans 16 amino acids. V trimming: 3 bases; J trimming: 4 bases; junction bases outside the gene matches: 3. Germline CDR1 and CDR2: SGHKS and YYEKEE (reference sequence). CDR3 loop: CASSSGLAGGPDTQYF. The CDR3 DNA sequence: TGTGCCAGCAGCTCCGGACTAGCGGGAGGGCCAGATACGCAGTATTTT.

This rearrangement joins TRBV27 to TRBJ1-2; a possible D gene is TRBD1 (5 bases). Trimming took 2 bases from V and 2 from J, leaving 12 bases between them. The CDR3 sequence is 15 residues long. The germline V gene encodes CDR1 MNHEY and CDR2 SMNVEV (reference sequence). The CDR3 DNA sequence: TGTGCCAGCAGTTTAATTGGCAGGGCCAACTATGGCTACACCTTC. Its translation is CASSLIGRANYGYTF.

DNA of the CDR3: TGCAGCACCGAGGACGGGGGGACCGGGGAGCTGTTTTTT. Translation: CSTEDGGTGELFF. This chain joins TRBV29-1 and TRBJ2-2, with 7 positions matching TRBD2. The ends lost 8 bases at V and 5 bases at J; junction bases unmatched: 8. The CDR3 has 13 amino acids. Germline V CDR1 and CDR2: SQVTM, ANQGSEA.

This clone came up once. The chain recombines TRBV12-2 with TRBJ2-5; the D segment call TRBD2 is taken from the table without a DNA check. TRBV12-2 is flagged as a pseudogene. The CDR3 totals 14 residues. The CDR3 loop is CASRLILEGETQYF. The CDR3 nucleotides are TGTGCAAGTCGCTTGATCCTAGAAGGAGAGACCCAGTACTTC.

This clone was seen a single time. This chain links TRBV9 with TRBJ2-5; TRBD2 matches 13 bases. Germline CDR1 and CDR2: SGDLS and YYNGEE. The CDR3 has 16 amino acids. The V and J ends lost 2 bases and 2 bases, in that order; junction bases with no gene match: 3. CDR3 DNA sequence: TGTGCCAGCAGCGTGGGACTAGCGGGACTACAAGAGACCCAGTACTTC. Translated, it gives CASSVGLAGLQETQYF.

The rearrangement joins TRBV7-8 to TRBJ2-3, with TRBD1 matching 8 bases. The CDR3 runs to 15 residues. The V gene end was trimmed by 5 bases and the J gene end by 4 bases; junction bases not matched to a gene: 8. CDR1 is SGHVS and CDR2 is FQNEAQ in the germline V gene. The CDR3 DNA reads as TGTGCCAGCAGCATAAGGGGACAGGTTTCAGATACGCAGTATTTT. Protein sequence: CASSIRGQVSDTQYF. The full variable domain, its missing parts supplied by reference TRBV7-8 and TRBJ2-3, is GAGVSQSPRYKVAKRGQDVALRCDPISGHVSLFWYQQALGQGPEFLTYFQNEAQLDKSGLPSDRFFAERPEGSVSTLKIQRTQQEDSAVYLCASSIRGQVSDTQYFGPGTRLTVL.

The J gene is TRBJ2-7, the V gene TRBV29-1; TRBD1 is a possible D gene (5 bases). Germline values: CDR1 SQVTM, CDR2 ANQGSEA. The CDR3 runs to 11 residues. With 4 bases removed from V and 3 bases from J, the gap between germline ends came to 7 bases. CDR3 amino acids: CSVAGFYEQYF. The DNA of the CDR3 is TGCAGCGTTGCAGGGTTCTACGAGCAGTACTTC.

CDR3 in DNA: TGTGCCAGCAGCGTGCTGGGCCTACCTGGCACTGAGTACTTC. This codes for CASSVLGLPGTEYF. The chain links TRBV6-2 or TRBV6-3 to TRBJ2-4, with D hard to call. This CDR3 region has 14 residues. Per germline, CDR1 MNHEY and CDR2 SVGEGT. V lost 6 bases and J 14 bases, leaving 23 bases between the germline ends.

V and J are TRBV11-2 and TRBJ1-2; TRBD1 matches at 9 bases. Germline values: CDR1 SGHAT, CDR2 FQNNGV. The V and J ends lost 0 bases and 5 bases, in that order; junction bases with no gene match: 10. The CDR3 contains 17 residues. CDR3 sequence reads: CASSLDQGQGIYYGYTF. CDR3 DNA sequence: TGTGCCAGCAGCTTAGATCAGGGACAGGGTATCTATTATGGCTACACCTTC.

The chain has TRBV7-2 and TRBJ2-1; 12 nucleotides match TRBD2. V trimming: 2 bases; J trimming: 6 bases; junction bases outside the gene matches: 2. CDR1 and CDR2 (germline): SGHTA, FQGNSA. The CDR3 extends over 15 amino acids. Here the CDR3 reads CASSLTSGGSNEQFF. The DNA of the CDR3 is TGTGCCAGCAGCTTAACTAGCGGGGGGAGCAATGAGCAGTTCTTC.

The chain has TRBV27 and TRBJ2-1; the match to TRBD1 covers 7 bases. The CDR3 consists of 14 residues. Germline V gene lookup returns CDR1 MNHEY and CDR2 SMNVEV (reference sequence). Unmatched junction bases numbered 9, after V lost 3 bases and J lost 10 bases. The CDR3 region is CASSFDREINEQFF. CDR3 DNA: TGTGCCAGCAGTTTTGACAGGGAGATCAACGAGCAGTTCTTC.